The clone carrying this T cell receptor beta chain showed up many times. Its matching antigen is unknown. This entry is derived from a study of regulatory T cells in long-lasting Graves disease. Study-level points and caveats: Researchers examined only peripheral blood and not thyroid tissue.

Construction of the TCR beta libraries employed iRepertoire HTBI primers in conjunction with Arm-PCR of CDR3 regions. TCRdb used MiXCR to reprocess the multiplex PCR reads, holding one entry per CDR3 protein. The repertoire holds about 540,000 distinct CDR3 sequences, with approximately 15% as singletons. Time point described: newly diagnosed GD, antithyroid drugs for less than 3 months. After RNA was extracted from PBMCs, the TCR library was made from it. Unmatched junction bases numbered 15, after V lost 3 bases and J lost 5 bases. The CDR3 runs to 18 residues. The same specimen was also included in a second study, on T cells in Graves' hyperthyroidism and ophthalmopathy. That publication notes: Subjects aged 18 to 65 presented with newly diagnosed hyperthyroidism of less than 2 months' duration. Based on clinical symptoms, serum thyroxine and TRAb, thyroid ultrasound and orbital computed tomography, diagnoses were reached. Model predictions of ophthalmopathy came a median about six months before onset.

Source: peripheral blood mononuclear cells (PBMCs), taken at new diagnosis, from a patient treated with antithyroid drugs. The source is a man aged 30 to 39 with Graves disease. The chain employs TRBV12-3 or TRBV12-4 and TRBJ2-2, with 7 positions matching TRBD2. This CDR3 is CASSLATGGLLRTGELFF. CDR3 coding DNA: TGTGCCAGCAGTTTGGCAACGGGAGGCCTCCTACGGACCGGGGAGCTGTTTTTT.